These T cell receptor beta chains were read from a single sample in a study of T cells after yellow fever vaccination. TCRdb itself ran the 5' RACE reads through MiXCR, one entry per CDR3 protein. Altogether 450,000 to 650,000 distinct CDR3 sequences are present, approximately 15% being singletons, with the ten largest covering over 12%. Sequencing was performed on PBMCs, taken on the day of the yellow fever booster vaccination. These receptor sequences come from a man aged 25-45 years who received the YFV17D yellow fever vaccine. The CDR3 runs from the conserved cysteine through the conserved F or W. The D gene is left open where the match is weak.

>NA|TRBV7-3|15
CASSMGFFRGDEQFF
>NA|TRBV25-1|13
CASSATGNYGYTF
>NA|TRBV20-1|13
CSARGGANQPQHF
>NA|TRBV15|16
CATSRGAGSSTDTQYF
>NA|TRBV6-2/TRBV6-3|12
CASTEPNQPQHF
>TRBD2|TRBV7-9|16
CASSSGTSGVGETQYF
>TRBD2|TRBV5-1|14
CASSTSGTNYEQYF
>NA|TRBV3-1|13
CASSQPPPNIQYF
>NA|TRBV20-1|14
CSANMEGRPYEQYF
>NA|TRBV7-6|12
CASSILAGELFF
>NA|TRBV24-1|15
CATSDSQGGGTRQFF
>TRBD2|TRBV20-1|14
CSATGLAGGYEQFF
>TRBD2|TRBV20-1|13
CSAGASGEDTQYF
>NA|TRBV20-1|13
CSARDNRVHEQYF
>NA|TRBV29-1|13
CSVGSEGWTEAFF
>TRBD1|TRBV20-1|13
CSAAGQASNEQFF
>NA|TRBV20-1|13
CSARVLAQGGYTF
>TRBD2|TRBV5-1|16
CASSLGGLAAYNEQFF
>TRBD2|TRBV7-9|16
CAGRSTAGVNTGELFF
>NA|TRBV20-1|12
CSARRLSYEQYF
>NA|TRBV4-1|15
CASSRPRAGGTEAFF
>NA|TRBV25-1|16
CASSESPGRGGDGYTF
>NA|TRBV9|14
CASSPRTNSYEQYF
>NA|TRBV30|13
CAWGRTVHYGYTF
>NA|TRBV7-2|15
CASSLVGGDADEQYF
>TRBD2|TRBV20-1|15
CSAPFGREDFNEQFF
>NA|TRBV6-1|15
CASSISGGGNYGYTF
>TRBD2|TRBV5-1|15
CASRLGLAGGNEQFF
>NA|TRBV19|14
CASSLRGVYNEQFF
>NA|TRBV29-1|11
CSVRENGELFF
>NA|TRBV5-1|14
CASSLSAGANVLTF
>TRBD1|TRBV6-1|15
CASSKYADRETPLHF
>NA|TRBV7-6|11
CASGIGTEAFF
>NA|TRBV5-4|14
CASSSYRVTDTQYF
>TRBD1|TRBV19|15
CASSILTGSLQTQYF
>TRBD2|TRBV24-1|15
CATATSAQQGNEQFF
>NA|TRBV5-4|15
CASSLLGQPQETQYF
>NA|TRBV28|15
CASSLGSHSGNTIYF
>NA|TRBV10-3|13
CAISRGLCNEQFF
>TRBD1|TRBV29-1|15
CSVEYLDRGYYEQYF
>NA|TRBV20-1|14
CSARAPTGLWEQYF
>TRBD2|TRBV5-1|18
CASSPGLAGSSSYNEQFF
>NA|TRBV14|15
CASSQGTAFTDTQYF
>TRBD1|TRBV6-1|14
CASSWGQGSGELFF
>TRBD1|TRBV7-8|14
CASSFGTGQETQYF
>NA|TRBV6-2/TRBV6-3|16
CASSYPGASMSNEQFF
>NA|TRBV7-6|15
CASSPTLSSYNEQFF
>NA|TRBV6-5|15
CASILRPPGNQPQHF